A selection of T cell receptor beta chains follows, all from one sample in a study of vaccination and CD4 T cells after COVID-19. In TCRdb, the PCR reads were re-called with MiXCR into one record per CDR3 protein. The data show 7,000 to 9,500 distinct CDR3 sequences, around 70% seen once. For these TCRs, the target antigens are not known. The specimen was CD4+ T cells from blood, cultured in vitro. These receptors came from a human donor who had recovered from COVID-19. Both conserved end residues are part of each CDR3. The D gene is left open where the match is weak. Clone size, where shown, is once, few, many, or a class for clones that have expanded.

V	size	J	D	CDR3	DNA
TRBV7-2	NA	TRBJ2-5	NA	CASSPEGGWQETQYF	TGTGCCAGCAGCCCTGAGGGGGGCTGGCAAGAGACCCAGTACTTC
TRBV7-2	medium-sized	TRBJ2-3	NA	CASSFGGRRVGTDTQYF	TGTGCCAGCAGCTTCGGGGGAAGGAGGGTGGGCACAGATACGCAGTATTTT
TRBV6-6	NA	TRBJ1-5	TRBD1	CASSPDRGAQPQHF	TGTGCCAGCAGCCCGGACAGGGGAGCTCAGCCCCAGCATTTT
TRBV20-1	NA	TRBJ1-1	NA	CSANVQNTEAFF	TGCAGTGCTAACGTACAGAACACTGAAGCTTTCTTT
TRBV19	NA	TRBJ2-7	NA	CASSIRTSSYEQYF	TGTGCCAGTAGTATTAGGACCTCCTCCTACGAGCAGTACTTC
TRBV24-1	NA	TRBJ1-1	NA	CATSGGMHTEAFF	TGTGCCACCAGTGGGGGTATGCACACTGAAGCTTTCTTT
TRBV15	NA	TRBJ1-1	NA	CATSRDGVVAGGTEAFF	TGTGCCACCAGCAGAGATGGGGTCGTGGCAGGAGGCACTGAAGCTTTCTTT
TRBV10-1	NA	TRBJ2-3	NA	CASSLSQSRDTQYF	TGCGCCAGCAGTCTGAGTCAATCTAGGGATACGCAGTATTTT
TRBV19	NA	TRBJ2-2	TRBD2	CASSIGSGGTGELFF	TGTGCCAGTAGTATCGGGAGCGGGGGGACCGGGGAGCTGTTTTTT
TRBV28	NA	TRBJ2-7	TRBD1	CASWSTGTYEQYF	TGTGCCAGTTGGTCGACAGGGACATACGAGCAGTACTTC
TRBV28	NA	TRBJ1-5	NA	CASSLSGQPQHF	TGTGCCAGCAGTTTAAGTGGACAGCCCCAGCATTTT
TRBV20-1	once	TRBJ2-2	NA	CSARHRGRTGELFF	TGCAGTGCTAGACATAGGGGCCGGACCGGGGAGCTGTTTTTT
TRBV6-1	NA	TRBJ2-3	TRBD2	CASSESTSGSPTDTQYF	TGTGCCAGCAGTGAATCGACTAGCGGGAGCCCCACAGATACGCAGTATTTT
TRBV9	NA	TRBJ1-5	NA	CASSTTVSWPQHF	TGTGCCAGCAGCACGACGGTGAGTTGGCCCCAGCATTTT
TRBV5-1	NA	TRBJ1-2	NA	CASSLDTNYGYTF	TGCGCCAGCAGCTTGGACACTAACTATGGCTACACCTTC
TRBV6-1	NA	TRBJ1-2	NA	CASSGTRTAKNGYTF	TGTGCCAGCAGTGGAACCAGGACAGCGAAAAATGGCTACACCTTC
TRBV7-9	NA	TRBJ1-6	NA	CASTTFGPLHF	TGTGCCAGCACCACCTTTGGACCCCTCCACTTT
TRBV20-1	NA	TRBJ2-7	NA	CSASDTGAYEQYF	TGCAGTGCTAGTGATACTGGGGCCTACGAGCAGTACTTC
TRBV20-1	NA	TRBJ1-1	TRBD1	CSAWTGTVLEAFF	TGCAGTGCTTGGACAGGGACGGTCTTAGAAGCTTTCTTT
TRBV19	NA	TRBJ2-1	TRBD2	CASSTIPTSGHNEQFF	TGTGCCAGTAGTACGATCCCGACTAGCGGGCACAATGAGCAGTTCTTC
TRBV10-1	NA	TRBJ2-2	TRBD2	CASSNTLSGREDTGELFF	TGCGCCAGCAGCAATACCCTTAGCGGGAGGGAGGACACCGGGGAGCTGTTTTTT
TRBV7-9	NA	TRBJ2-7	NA	CASSLTKGEQYF	TGTGCCAGCAGTCTCACCAAGGGCGAGCAGTACTTC